A single sample is the source of the 17 T cell receptor beta chains below, sequenced in a study of control samples from healthy donors and cancer patients. Repertoires were generated with immunoSEQ multiplex PCR, while TCRdb's copy carries only in-frame clones and drops some. The sample yields around 150,000 clones, 70% to 90% seen once. Specimen: blood. The origin of the receptors is a man aged 25 to 40 in good health.

This clone is a singleton in its sample. This chain connects TRBV28 to TRBJ2-1, with a possible D match to TRBD2 (6 bases). V was clipped by 3 bases and J by 3 bases, with 6 bases between them. The CDR3 loop spans 13 amino acids. CDR1 and CDR2 (germline): MDHEN, SYDVKM. This CDR3 reads CASSLGGYNEQFF. CDR3 sequence (DNA): TGTGCCAGCAGTTTGGGGGGCTACAATGAGCAGTTCTTC.

V is TRBV18 and J is TRBJ2-2; D gene uncertain. The CDR3 runs 15 residues. Germline loops: CDR1 KGHSH, CDR2 LQKENI. Trimming shortened V by 5 bases and J by 1 base, and 11 bases separated the two germline ends. The CDR3 region is CASSSTWGNTGELFF. DNA of the CDR3: TGTGCCAGCTCATCGACCTGGGGGAACACCGGGGAGCTGTTTTTT.

V and J are TRBV7-9 and TRBJ1-3; D is undetermined. The CDR3 extends over 12 amino acids. Trimming took off 1 base at V and 4 bases at J, with 2 bases between the two ends. Germline CDR1 SEHNR, CDR2 FQNEAQ (reference sequence). The CDR3 DNA follows: TGTGCCAGCAGCTTAGGCGGAAACACCATATATTTT. Translated, it gives CASSLGGNTIYF. Complete variable domain (other parts from reference TRBV7-9 and TRBJ1-3): DTGVSQNPRHKITKRGQNVTFRCDPISEHNRLYWYRQTLGQGPEFLTYFQNEAQLEKSRLLSDRFSAERPKGSFSTLEIQRTEQGDSAMYLCASSLGGNTIYFGEGSWLTVV.

Only one count was recorded for this clone. The V and J genes are TRBV5-6 and TRBJ2-1, with D possibly matching TRBD2 (6 bases). V was cut by 4 bases and J by 2 bases, with 13 bases left in between. The CDR3 consists of 15 residues. Germline V gene lookup returns CDR1 SGHDT and CDR2 YYEEEE. The CDR3 sequence is CASSPTGAPYNEQFF. As DNA, the CDR3 is TGTGCCAGCAGCCCTACGGGAGCGCCCTACAATGAGCAGTTCTTC.

The V call is TRBV21-1, the J call TRBJ1-5; the DNA was not used to check the table's D call, TRBD1. TRBV21-1 is listed as a pseudogene. CDR3 length equals 17 residues. This CDR3 reads CASSFRADRGPNQPQHF. In DNA form, the CDR3 reads TGTGCCAGCAGCTTTCGTGCCGACAGGGGCCCTAATCAGCCCCAGCATTTT.

The chain has TRBV19 and TRBJ2-1; 8 nucleotides align to TRBD2. The V gene's germline CDR1 is LNHDA and CDR2 SQIVND (reference sequence). V shed 9 bases, J shed 5 bases, and the junction held 9 bases outside the gene matches. The CDR3 is 14 amino acids. The CDR3 region has the DNA TGTGCCAGCCAGGAGACTAGCGCACACAATGAGCAGTTCTTC. Translated, it gives CASQETSAHNEQFF.

The V gene is TRBV5-1, the J gene TRBJ1-1, with D perhaps TRBD1 (5 bases). V was trimmed by 2 bases and J by 0 bases, leaving 14 bases between them. The CDR3 runs 16 residues. The V gene's germline CDR1 is SGHRS and CDR2 YFSETQ. In DNA form, the CDR3 reads TGCGCCAGCAGCTTACACTTGGGACGGGTGAACACTGAAGCTTTCTTT. Its translation is CASSLHLGRVNTEAFF.

The rearrangement uses TRBV13 and TRBJ2-3, with D tentatively TRBD1 or TRBD2 (5 bases each). The germline V gene has CDR1 PRHDT and CDR2 FYEKMQ (reference sequence). This CDR3 comprises 15 residues. The V gene lost 5 bases and the J gene lost 2 bases, with 14 bases spanning the gap. Here the CDR3 reads CASSRSGTHTDTQYF. The CDR3, as DNA: TGTGCCAGCAGCCGCTCCGGGACCCACACAGATACGCAGTATTTT.

This clone came up a few times. This chain links TRBV5-1 with TRBJ1-1, with no clear D. The CDR3 has 15 amino acids. Deletions cut 4 bases from V and 0 bases from J, with 13 bases between. Germline assignment: CDR1 SGHRS and CDR2 YFSETQ. This CDR3 is CASSEQTKMNTEAFF. CDR3 bases: TGCGCCAGCAGCGAGCAGACAAAGATGAACACTGAAGCTTTCTTT.

V is TRBV27 and J is TRBJ2-3, with 11 bases identical to TRBD2. Germline lookup yields CDR1 MNHEY and CDR2 SMNVEV (reference sequence). The CDR3 has 18 residues. Germline trimming cut 3 bases from V and 2 bases from J; bases unmatched to any gene: 10. The CDR3 bases are TGTGCCAGCAGTTTCCTCCGGCTAGCGGGAGGTAACACAGATACGCAGTATTTT. It is translated as CASSFLRLAGGNTDTQYF.

The J gene is TRBJ2-5, the V gene TRBV5-1, with a weak D call TRBD1 (5 bases). The CDR3 has 15 amino acids. Germline CDR1 SGHRS, CDR2 YFSETQ. The V gene lost 0 bases and the J gene lost 2 bases, with 11 bases spanning the gap. The CDR3 protein is CASSLEGRAQETQYF. CDR3 coding DNA: TGCGCCAGCAGCTTGGAAGGCAGGGCACAAGAGACCCAGTACTTC.

The chain uses TRBV18 and TRBJ2-2; D not certain. Germline V gene lookup returns CDR1 KGHSH and CDR2 LQKENI. The CDR3 has 13 amino acids. V dropped 2 bases and J dropped 5 bases, with 6 bases sitting between them. The CDR3 is CASSPGPTGELFF. The CDR3 coding sequence is TGTGCCAGCTCACCAGGGCCTACCGGGGAGCTGTTTTTT.

The CDR3 protein is CASSDGVGQSYNEQFF. Written as DNA, the CDR3 is TGTGCCAGCAGTGACGGTGTGGGGCAATCCTACAATGAGCAGTTCTTC. The chain joins TRBV6-4 to TRBJ2-1; perhaps TRBD1 as D (5 bases). V lost 2 bases, J lost 1 base, and 12 bases lay in between. Per germline, CDR1 MRHNA and CDR2 SNTAGT. The CDR3 is 16 amino acids.

V usage is TRBV10-3 and J usage is TRBJ1-5; D is perhaps TRBD1 (5 bases). Looked up from germline, CDR1 is ENHRY and CDR2 is SYGVKD. The CDR3 has 18 residues. V lost 6 bases, J lost 2 bases, and 23 bases lay in between. The CDR3 loop reads CAISAGQGRREGNQPQHF. CDR3 nucleotide sequence: TGTGCCATCAGCGCGGGGCAGGGTAGGAGGGAGGGCAATCAGCCCCAGCATTTT.

On this clone: The junction differs from germline at one of its ends, possibly a read error. The V gene is TRBV6-5, the J gene TRBJ2-5; D might be TRBD2 (6 bases). The CDR3 consists of 16 residues. Germline V gene lookup returns CDR1 MNHEY and CDR2 SVGAGI. CDR3 DNA sequence: TGTGTCAGCAGTTACTCGATATCGTATCGTGGGGGGTCCCAGTACTTC. Its protein is CVSSYSISYRGGSQYF.

The CDR3 bases are TGTGCCAGCAGTCCTCGACAGGGGGCGGCTGAAGCTTTCTTT. Its protein product is CASSPRQGAAEAFF. V is TRBV27 and J is TRBJ1-1, with 10 nucleotides matching TRBD1. V shed 5 bases and J 6 bases; nucleotides not matched to a gene: 6. The germline V gene encodes CDR1 MNHEY and CDR2 SMNVEV (reference sequence). CDR3 size: 14 residues.

This chain joins TRBV19 and TRBJ2-3; perhaps D is TRBD1 or TRBD2 (5 bases each). CDR1 is LNHDA, CDR2 SQIVND, per germline (reference sequence). The CDR3 contains 20 residues. The ends were cut back, 6 bases at V and 3 bases at J, with 31 bases in the middle. CDR3 in DNA: TGTGCCAGTAGGGGTAGGGACCGACCGGACTCGAAAAAGGTGACAGATACGCAGTATTTT. Residues: CASRGRDRPDSKKVTDTQYF.